A single sample is the source of the 19 T cell receptor beta chains below, sequenced in a study of cytomegalovirus exposure and HLA in healthy donors. The PCR contained 60 Vbeta and 13 Jbeta primers. Profiling relied on immunoSEQ multiplex PCR, and the TCRdb table lists in-frame clones only, not all of them. Of 150,000 to 200,000 clones listed, just over 75% were seen once; the top ten hold approximately 2%. Sequencing was performed on PBMCs. These receptors all stem from a woman aged 25 to 39 in good health and CMV-seropositive.

The chain employs TRBV15 and TRBJ2-1, with 7 bases identical to TRBD1. The CDR3 runs to 14 residues. Germline V gives CDR1 LNHNV, CDR2 YYDKDF (reference sequence). The V and J ends lost 3 bases and 8 bases, in that order; junction bases with no gene match: 7. DNA of the CDR3: TGTGCCACCAGCAGGGTAGACAGGGCGCATGAGCAGTTCTTC. It is translated as CATSRVDRAHEQFF.

The rearrangement links TRBV5-6 to TRBJ2-2, with D perhaps matching TRBD2 (7 bases). V was shortened by 2 bases and J by 3 bases, with 14 bases between the two germline ends. The germline gives CDR1 SGHDT, CDR2 YYEEEE. This CDR3 is built from 16 residues. The CDR3 nucleotides read TGTGCCAGCAGCTTAAGGGGGGGCGTTCACACCGGGGAGCTGTTTTTT. The encoded protein is CASSLRGGVHTGELFF.

The chain is built from TRBV5-1 and TRBJ2-2, with 15 bases matching TRBD2. The CDR3 is 17 amino acids. The ends lost 3 bases at V and 14 bases at J; junction bases unmatched: 14. Per germline, CDR1 SGHRS and CDR2 YFSETQ. The CDR3 spells CASSYGLAGGPGGLLFF. CDR3 nucleotide sequence: TGCGCCAGCAGCTACGGACTAGCGGGAGGGCCCGGGGGCCTTCTGTTTTTT.

The gene calls are TRBV15 and TRBJ1-1; TRBD1 matches 7 bases. In germline, CDR1 is LNHNV, CDR2 YYDKDF (reference sequence). This CDR3 region has 15 residues. Germline trimming cut 0 bases from V and 6 bases from J; bases unmatched to any gene: 7. The CDR3 spells CATSREDRVGAEAFF. The DNA for the CDR3 is TGTGCCACCAGCAGAGAAGACAGGGTAGGCGCTGAAGCTTTCTTT.

The chain carries TRBV29-1 and TRBJ2-5, with D uncertain. This CDR3 comprises 13 residues. Germline CDR1 and CDR2: SQVTM and ANQGSEA. Trimming stripped 5 bases from V and 0 bases from J, with 10 bases between. The CDR3 is CSVRWAYQETQYF. Here the CDR3 DNA reads TGCAGCGTTCGATGGGCGTACCAAGAGACCCAGTACTTC.

The rearrangement uses TRBV9 and TRBJ2-7, with unresolved D. The CDR3 spans 14 residues. In germline, CDR1 is SGDLS, CDR2 YYNGEE. V lost 0 bases and J lost 5, with 12 bases in between. In DNA form, the CDR3 reads TGTGCCAGCAGCGTAGGCCTATCCTTGCACGAGCAGTACTTC. Residues: CASSVGLSLHEQYF.

The chain has TRBV11-2 and TRBJ1-2, with a possible D match to TRBD1 (6 bases). The CDR3 contains 13 residues. Germline assignment: CDR1 SGHAT and CDR2 FQNNGV. V lost 5 bases to trimming and J lost 8 bases, with 15 bases between them. The CDR3: CASSTPSTGGYTF. CDR3 DNA sequence: TGTGCCAGCAGCACCCCCTCGACAGGCGGCTACACCTTC.

This clone was detected only a few times. This rearrangement joins TRBV9 to TRBJ2-2; TRBD2 is a possible D gene (5 bases). CDR3 length equals 14 residues. V lost 0 bases to trimming and J lost 5 bases, with 8 bases between them. In germline, CDR1 is SGDLS, CDR2 YYNGEE. The CDR3 region is CASSVEPGTGELFF. DNA of the CDR3: TGTGCCAGCAGCGTAGAACCGGGGACCGGGGAGCTGTTTTTT. The full variable domain, its missing parts supplied by reference TRBV9 and TRBJ2-2, is DSGVTQTPKHLITATGQRVTLRCSPRSGDLSVYWYQQSLDQGLQFLIQYYNGEERAKGNILERFSAQQFPDLHSELNLSSLELGDSALYFCASSVEPGTGELFFGEGSRLTVL.

V gene TRBV4-3 combines with J gene TRBJ2-7, with a tentative D call TRBD2 (6 bases). V gave up 0 bases and J gave up 5 bases, with 14 bases separating them. The V gene's germline CDR1 is LGHNA and CDR2 YSLEER. The length of the CDR3 is 15 residues. The chain's CDR3 is CASSQDRGGLNEQYF. As DNA, the CDR3 is TGCGCCAGCAGCCAAGATCGGGGAGGTTTAAACGAGCAGTACTTC.

V and J are TRBV29-1 and TRBJ2-7; TRBD2 is a possible D gene (7 bases). The CDR3 totals 13 residues. Germline V gene lookup returns CDR1 SQVTM and CDR2 ANQGSEA. Trimming left V 7 bases short and J 5 bases short, with 18 bases between. As DNA, the CDR3 is TGCAGCGCCGTTAGGGGGGGCGTCGACGAGCAGTACTTC. Protein: CSAVRGGVDEQYF.

V and J are TRBV7-2 and TRBJ2-3, with 7 bases aligning to TRBD1. The V and J ends lost 3 bases and 3 bases, in that order; junction bases with no gene match: 6. The CDR3 covers 15 residues. Germline CDR1 and CDR2: SGHTA and FQGNSA. CDR3 DNA: TGTGCCAGCAGCTTGAGTGGGACAGAGACAGATACGCAGTATTTT. Translation gives CASSLSGTETDTQYF.

The V call is TRBV7-8, the J call TRBJ1-3; maybe TRBD1 (6 bases). Trimming cost V 1 base and J 2 bases, with 9 bases left between them. CDR1 and CDR2 from the germline V gene are SGHVS and FQNEAQ. The CDR3 totals 15 residues. The CDR3 DNA sequence: TGTGCCAGCAGCTTAGGAGGGGGTACTGGAAACACCATATATTTT. Protein: CASSLGGGTGNTIYF.

The J gene is TRBJ2-3, the V gene TRBV5-1; D possibly corresponds to TRBD1 (5 bases). Trimming took 2 bases from V and 3 from J, leaving 10 bases between them. CDR3 length: 14 residues. Germline assignment: CDR1 SGHRS and CDR2 YFSETQ. This CDR3 reads CASSLGHSTDTQYF. The CDR3 coding sequence is TGCGCCAGCAGCTTAGGACACTCAACAGATACGCAGTATTTT.

Here the CDR3 reads CASIEGGAYNEQFF. For the CDR3, the DNA is TGTGCCAGCATCGAGGGTGGTGCCTACAATGAGCAGTTCTTC. This sequence joins TRBV7-8 and TRBJ2-1; TRBD2 might be the D (5 bases). CDR3 length: 14 amino acids. The germline gives CDR1 SGHVS, CDR2 FQNEAQ. The V and J ends lost 7 bases and 2 bases respectively, with 12 bases between them.

The CDR3 DNA reads TGTGCCAGCAGCTTTAATAACAGGGGAACCGGGGAGCTGTTTTTT. This translates into CASSFNNRGTGELFF. V and J are TRBV7-9 and TRBJ2-2; 7 nucleotides match TRBD1. CDR1 is SEHNR and CDR2 is FQNEAQ in the germline V gene (reference sequence). Unmatched junction bases numbered 6, after V lost 3 bases and J lost 5 bases. CDR3 length equals 15 residues.

The rearrangement joins TRBV15 to TRBJ1-4, with TRBD1 matching 10 bases. In germline, CDR1 is LNHNV, CDR2 YYDKDF (reference sequence). Trimming removed 1 base from V and 7 bases from J; junction bases left unmatched: 3. This CDR3 region has 15 residues. CDR3 protein: CATSRVRTGGEKLFF. The CDR3 DNA reads TGTGCCACCAGCAGAGTGCGGACAGGGGGTGAAAAACTGTTTTTT.

The chain employs TRBV13 and TRBJ1-1, with 8 positions matching TRBD1. V lost 3 bases, J lost 1 base, and 1 base stayed unmatched. This CDR3 has 14 amino acids. Germline CDR1 and CDR2: PRHDT and FYEKMQ (reference sequence). The CDR3 is CASSLDRENTEAFF. The CDR3 coding sequence is TGTGCCAGCAGCTTGGACAGGGAGAACACTGAAGCTTTCTTT.

This clone was detected once. The genes are TRBV5-6 and TRBJ2-7; no firm D call. Germline CDR1 SGHDT, CDR2 YYEEEE. The CDR3 is 11 residues long. V was shortened by 1 base and J by 7 bases, with 6 bases between the two germline ends. The CDR3 bases are TGTGCCAGCAGCTTGTTAACTGAGCAGTACTTC. As protein: CASSLLTEQYF.

The gene calls are TRBV4-3 and TRBJ2-5; TRBD2 matches 7 bases. Germline values: CDR1 LGHNA, CDR2 YSLEER. Unmatched junction bases numbered 8, after V lost 0 bases and J lost 7 bases. The CDR3 is made up of 15 amino acids. CDR3 DNA: TGCGCCAGCAGCCAAGATTGGGGAGGGGAGGGGACCCAGTACTTC. Residues: CASSQDWGGEGTQYF.